The 10 T cell receptor beta chains presented below share a single source sample, sequenced in a study of response to subunit inactivated influenza vaccine. In TCRdb, the RT-PCR reads were re-called with MiXCR into one record per CDR3 protein. The table records 500,000 to 600,000 distinct CDR3 sequences, about 10% of them present only once. The sequenced sample was PBMCs from blood, obtained on the day of vaccination. The receptors come from a man aged 45-60 years who received an inactivated influenza vaccine.

This chain connects TRBV29-1 to TRBJ1-2; D not resolved. Trimming pared 5 bases from V and 0 bases from J, leaving 7 bases between. This CDR3 is built from 12 residues. The V gene's germline CDR1 is SQVTM and CDR2 ANQGSEA. The CDR3 protein is CSVTDPNYGYTF. The CDR3 DNA follows: TGCAGCGTTACGGACCCTAACTATGGCTACACCTTC.

This clonotype was observed a handful of times. The chain uses TRBV6-2 or TRBV6-3 and TRBJ2-1; TRBD2 agrees at 12 bases. V was pared by 6 bases and J by 5 bases, with 5 bases of the junction left unmatched. CDR1 is MNHEY and CDR2 is SVGEGT in the germline V gene. This CDR3 comprises 15 residues. The CDR3 nucleotides read TGTGCCAGCAGGCTAGCGGGGGGGCAGAACAATGAGCAGTTCTTC. Its protein product is CASRLAGGQNNEQFF.

The chain combines TRBV5-6 with TRBJ2-5, with D possibly being TRBD1 (6 bases). The V gene lost 0 bases and the J gene lost 5 bases, with 11 bases spanning the gap. The CDR3 is made up of 14 amino acids. Germline V gives CDR1 SGHDT, CDR2 YYEEEE. CDR3 region: CASSLEQGGETQYF. CDR3 coding DNA: TGTGCCAGCAGCTTGGAACAGGGTGGGGAGACCCAGTACTTC.

This clonotype has more than one count but fewer than ten. The chain carries TRBV7-2 and TRBJ2-2, with no clear D. The CDR3 runs 16 residues. Germline CDR1 and CDR2: SGHTA and FQGNSA. With 1 base removed from V and 1 base from J, the gap between germline ends came to 10 bases. This CDR3 is CASSLVWTRNTGELFF. The CDR3 DNA reads as TGTGCCAGCAGCTTAGTATGGACGCGGAACACCGGGGAGCTGTTTTTT.

This chain links TRBV7-9 with TRBJ2-1; D not resolved. The germline V gene encodes CDR1 SEHNR and CDR2 FQNEAQ (reference sequence). This CDR3 spans 17 amino acids. Deletions cut 4 bases from V and 7 bases from J, with 23 bases between. The CDR3 coding sequence is TGTGCCAGCAGCTCCGCCGATTTCCCCTTTTTTAGGAATGAGCAGTTCTTC. Encoded protein: CASSSADFPFFRNEQFF.

This clonotype has just a few counts. The chain links TRBV10-3 to TRBJ1-4; D is perhaps TRBD1 (6 bases). The CDR3 runs to 19 residues. CDR1 and CDR2 (germline): ENHRY, SYGVKD. V lost 0 bases and J lost 7, with 24 bases in between. The CDR3 DNA reads as TGTGCCATCAGTGAGTCACTACCTGAGCGCCCAGGGGCTACTGAAAAACTGTTTTTT. This gives the protein CAISESLPERPGATEKLFF.

This clonotype has a count of ten or more. The chain is built from TRBV5-1 and TRBJ2-7; possibly TRBD1 for D (6 bases). The CDR3 totals 15 residues. From germline, CDR1 is SGHRS and CDR2 YFSETQ. The V end was cut by 4 bases, the J end by 2 bases, with 16 bases between. The CDR3 sequence: CASSGDAGATYEQYF. The CDR3 coding sequence is TGCGCCAGCAGCGGGGACGCAGGGGCGACCTACGAGCAGTACTTC. The full variable domain, in which reference TRBV5-1 and TRBJ2-7 provide the parts outside the CDR3, is KAGVTQTPRYLIKTRGQQVTLSCSPISGHRSVSWYQQTPGQGLQFLFEYFSETQRNKGNFPGRFSGRQFSNSRSEMNVSTLELGDSALYLCASSGDAGATYEQYFGPGTRLTVT.

This clonotype was detected ten times or more. This sequence joins TRBV6-5 and TRBJ1-2, with TRBD1 matching over 12 bases. The V gene end was trimmed by 1 base and the J gene end by 5 bases; junction bases not matched to a gene: 5. Per the germline V gene, CDR1 is MNHEY and CDR2 is SVGAGI. This CDR3 comprises 16 residues. The CDR3 DNA sequence: TGTGCCAGCAGTTACTTCGGGACAGGGGGCTGGTATGGCTACACCTTC. This gives the protein CASSYFGTGGWYGYTF.

This clonotype was counted only a few times. This chain joins TRBV20-1 and TRBJ2-7; maybe TRBD1 (7 bases). V lost 6 bases and J 0 bases, leaving 15 bases between the germline ends. The CDR3 length is 14 residues. Germline V gene sequence: CDR1 DFQATT, CDR2 SNEGSKA (reference sequence). The CDR3 sequence is CSASTRGVSYEQYF. In nucleotides, the CDR3 is TGCAGTGCAAGCACCAGGGGGGTCTCCTACGAGCAGTACTTC.

This clonotype showed up just a few times. This chain connects TRBV12-3 or TRBV12-4 to TRBJ1-6; no definite D call. CDR3 size: 16 residues. Trimming cost V 3 bases and J 6 bases, with 15 bases left between them. CDR3 residues: CASSFTSNVINSPLHF. For the CDR3, the DNA is TGTGCCAGCAGTTTCACGTCCAACGTGATTAATTCACCCCTCCACTTT.